Following are 25 T cell receptor beta chains from one sample sequenced in a study of CD8+ T cells in alopecia areata. cDNA reverse transcribed from extracted RNA served as the sequencing template. Only in-frame clones appear in the TCRdb table, and some are missing; sequencing was by immunoSEQ multiplex PCR. The sample lists about 150,000 clones, less than 75% occurring once. The source material was CD8+ T cells sorted from blood. The receptors were gathered from a human donor in good health.

The chain carries TRBV2 and TRBJ1-2; TRBD1 might be the D (5 bases). Germline CDR1 reads SNHLY; CDR2 reads FYNNEI. The CDR3 is 15 residues long. The V end was cut by 2 bases, the J end by 3 bases, with 13 bases between. CDR3: CASSEWVGRDYGYTF. CDR3 nucleotides: TGTGCCAGCAGTGAATGGGTGGGCAGGGACTATGGCTACACCTTC.

This clone has just one count. The V and J genes are TRBV29-1 and TRBJ2-1; 7 bases match TRBD1. Germline trimming cut 0 bases from V and 2 bases from J; bases unmatched to any gene: 4. The CDR3 is made up of 15 amino acids. Germline CDR1 reads SQVTM; CDR2 reads ANQGSEA. The CDR3 nucleotides read TGCAGCGTTGAAGAGGGACAGTCCCCCTACAATGAGCAGTTCTTC. This codes for CSVEEGQSPYNEQFF.

The chain recombines TRBV5-6 with TRBJ1-1; D uncertain. Trimming removed 4 bases from V and 0 bases from J, with 10 bases in between. This CDR3 is 14 amino acids long. Germline V gene lookup returns CDR1 SGHDT and CDR2 YYEEEE. The CDR3 loop is CASSHVTVNTEAFF. CDR3 DNA: TGTGCCAGCAGCCACGTGACGGTGAACACTGAAGCTTTCTTT.

The chain recombines TRBV28 with TRBJ2-5, with no clear D. This CDR3 region has 12 residues. Between the trimmed V and J ends, which lost 6 bases and 5 bases, there was a span of 10 bases. Germline V gene sequence: CDR1 MDHEN, CDR2 SYDVKM. In DNA form, the CDR3 reads TGTGCCAGCAGCCCTGTGTGGGAGACCCAGTACTTC. This translates into CASSPVWETQYF.

As concerns this clone: The sample has other DNA sequences that encode this CDR3 too. The CDR3, as DNA: TGTGCCTGGAGTGTAGGCGGGTCCTACGAGCAGTACTTC. The encoded protein is CAWSVGGSYEQYF. The rearrangement uses TRBV30 and TRBJ2-7, with D possibly TRBD2 on 5 matching bases. The V gene's germline CDR1 is GTSNPN and CDR2 SVGIG (reference sequence). Trimming took off 0 bases at V and 1 base at J, with 7 bases between the two ends. The CDR3 has 13 residues. Full variable domain (outside the CDR3, taken from reference TRBV30 and TRBJ2-7): SQTIHQWPATLVQPVGSPLSLECTVEGTSNPNLYWYRQAAGRGLQLLFYSVGIGQISSEVPQNLSASRPQDRQFILSSKKLLLSDSGFYLCAWSVGGSYEQYFGPGTRLTVT.

The CDR3 DNA follows: TGTGCCACCGAAACCGGGACAGAAGCTTTCTTT. Amino acid sequence: CATETGTEAFF. This rearrangement joins TRBV27 to TRBJ1-1; D is possibly TRBD1 (6 bases). CDR1 is MNHEY, CDR2 SMNVEV, per germline (reference sequence). The CDR3 extends over 11 amino acids. The V end was cut by 10 bases, the J end by 8 bases, with 14 bases between.

J is TRBJ2-1 and V is TRBV11-2; the D gene is possibly TRBD1 (5 bases). CDR1 SGHAT and CDR2 FQNNGV come from the germline V gene. Trimming took off 0 bases at V and 7 bases at J, with 19 bases between the two ends. CDR3 length: 17 amino acids. CDR3 sequence: CASSLDQGSFPRNEQFF. The CDR3 bases are TGTGCCAGCAGCTTAGATCAGGGTAGTTTCCCTCGGAATGAGCAGTTCTTC. Full variable domain (remainder filled in from reference TRBV11-2 and TRBJ2-1): EAGVAQSPRYKIIEKRQSVAFWCNPISGHATLYWYQQILGQGPKLLIQFQNNGVVDDSQLPKDRFSAERLKGVDSTLKIQPAKLEDSAVYLCASSLDQGSFPRNEQFFGPGTRLTVL.

V usage is TRBV7-9 and J usage is TRBJ1-1; possibly TRBD1 for D (5 bases). Germline values: CDR1 SEHNR, CDR2 FQNEAQ (reference sequence). The CDR3 runs 12 residues. Trimming removed 8 bases at V and 6 bases at J, with 13 bases between. CDR3: CASVVGVSEAFF. In DNA, the CDR3 is TGTGCCAGCGTCGTGGGGGTTTCTGAAGCTTTCTTT.

This clone has more than one count but fewer than ten. J is TRBJ2-1 and V is TRBV7-9, with TRBD2 matching 8 bases. This CDR3 contains 15 residues. Germline lookup yields CDR1 SEHNR and CDR2 FQNEAQ (reference sequence). After removal of 5 bases from V and 5 bases from J, the junction contained 8 bases not matched to a gene. The CDR3 coding sequence is TGTGCCAGCAGCCCTAGCGGGTCCGAGCACAATGAGCAGTTCTTC. This translates into CASSPSGSEHNEQFF. Supplemented by reference TRBV7-9 and TRBJ2-1, the full variable domain reads DTGVSQNPRHKITKRGQNVTFRCDPISEHNRLYWYRQTLGQGPEFLTYFQNEAQLEKSRLLSDRFSAERPKGSFSTLEIQRTEQGDSAMYLCASSPSGSEHNEQFFGPGTRLTVL.

The V call is TRBV27, the J call TRBJ2-1, with 9 positions matching TRBD2. Trimming took 3 bases from V and 4 from J; bases not matched to a gene: 4. CDR1 and CDR2 from the germline V gene are MNHEY and SMNVEV (reference sequence). The CDR3 has 15 amino acids. The CDR3 nucleotides read TGTGCCAGCAGTTTGGGGCTAGCGGGATACAATGAGCAGTTCTTC. It translates to CASSLGLAGYNEQFF.

The rearrangement joins TRBV27 to TRBJ2-7; 10 bases fit TRBD1. The CDR3 loop spans 14 amino acids. Per germline, CDR1 MNHEY and CDR2 SMNVEV (reference sequence). V lost 6 bases and J lost 2; bases outside the gene matches: 4. The CDR3: CASSAGTGAYEQYF. CDR3 sequence (DNA): TGTGCCAGCAGCGCCGGGACAGGGGCCTACGAGCAGTACTTC.

This chain joins TRBV7-9 and TRBJ2-2; D uncertain. Trimming removed 5 bases from V and 6 bases from J, with 22 bases in between. The CDR3 extends over 17 amino acids. Germline CDR1 reads SEHNR; CDR2 reads FQNEAQ (reference sequence). CDR3 region: CASSPPAVGPTAGELFF. The DNA of the CDR3 is TGTGCCAGCAGCCCCCCCGCAGTTGGCCCAACCGCCGGGGAGCTGTTTTTT.

V gene TRBV29-1 combines with J gene TRBJ1-2; D gene uncertain. Germline CDR1 and CDR2: SQVTM and ANQGSEA. This CDR3 is built from 11 residues. With 2 bases removed from V and 6 bases from J, the gap between germline ends came to 7 bases. CDR3 in amino acids: CSVESRNGYTF. The CDR3 DNA sequence: TGCAGCGTTGAATCCCGAAATGGCTACACCTTC.

This chain uses TRBV15 with TRBJ2-5, with 8 bases fitting TRBD2. The CDR3 length is 15 residues. V dropped 0 bases and J dropped 7; count of bases not matched to a gene: 7. The germline gives CDR1 LNHNV, CDR2 YYDKDF (reference sequence). The CDR3 protein is CATSRDSGAPGTQYF. In nucleotides, the CDR3 is TGTGCCACCAGCAGAGATAGCGGGGCCCCCGGGACCCAGTACTTC.

This clone was detected a few times. CDR3 in DNA: TGTGCCAGCAGCTTAGTAGGGGATGAGCAGTTCTTC. Translated, it gives CASSLVGDEQFF. The chain links TRBV7-8 to TRBJ2-1, with a weak D call TRBD1 (5 bases). CDR3 size: 12 residues. The germline CDR1 and CDR2 sequences are SGHVS and FQNEAQ. Trimming cost V 1 base and J 8 bases, with 6 bases left between them.

Only a few counts were recorded for this clone. This rearrangement joins TRBV15 to TRBJ1-1; D is undetermined. The V end was cut by 4 bases, the J end by 8 bases, with 14 bases between. In germline, CDR1 is LNHNV, CDR2 YYDKDF (reference sequence). The CDR3 runs to 13 residues. CDR3 residues: CATSNTDGLEAFF. The CDR3 DNA sequence: TGTGCCACCAGCAACACGGACGGATTAGAAGCTTTCTTT.

The chain employs TRBV6-5 and TRBJ2-3, with 8 bases matching TRBD2. The CDR3 consists of 15 residues. CDR1 and CDR2 from the germline V gene are MNHEY and SVGAGI. J lost 6 bases, V lost 9 bases, and 14 bases had no gene match. The CDR3, as DNA: TGTGCCAGTTGGGGGAGAGCGGGAGTTGAGGATACGCAGTATTTT. Protein sequence: CASWGRAGVEDTQYF.

This rearrangement joins TRBV5-6 to TRBJ2-1; TRBD1 aligns across 7 bases. The CDR3 runs 16 residues. V trimming: 2 bases; J trimming: 4 bases; junction bases outside the gene matches: 9. Germline lookup yields CDR1 SGHDT and CDR2 YYEEEE. The CDR3 nucleotides read TGTGCCAGCAGCTTATCTTTTTGGGACAGATACAATGAGCAGTTCTTC. Translating gives CASSLSFWDRYNEQFF. The full variable domain, in which reference TRBV5-6 and TRBJ2-1 provide the parts outside the CDR3, is DAGVTQSPTHLIKTRGQQVTLRCSPKSGHDTVSWYQQALGQGPQFIFQYYEEEERQRGNFPDRFSGHQFPNYSSELNVNALLLGDSALYLCASSLSFWDRYNEQFFGPGTRLTVL.

This clone appeared a few times. V usage is TRBV6-5 and J usage is TRBJ1-1; D is undetermined. The CDR3 loop spans 13 amino acids. Germline CDR1 reads MNHEY; CDR2 reads SVGAGI. The V gene lost 0 bases and the J gene lost 10 bases, with 12 bases spanning the gap. CDR3 sequence (DNA): TGTGCCAGCAGTTACTCGAAGCGCTACCGAGCTTTCTTT. Its protein is CASSYSKRYRAFF.

On this clone itself: Relative to the germline gene, one junction end is altered; a read error may explain this. This sequence joins TRBV29-1 and TRBJ2-7, with D unresolved. The CDR3 covers 12 residues. CDR1 is SQVTM and CDR2 is ANQGSEA in the germline V gene. The CDR3 loop is CSVDFAGYEQCF. The CDR3 region has the DNA TGCAGCGTTGATTTTGCCGGCTACGAGCAGTGCTTC.

This clone was found a few times. In nucleotides, the CDR3 is TGTGCCAGCAGCATCGGACTAGCGGGAGTCTTCGCCGAGCAGTACTTC. This sequence encodes CASSIGLAGVFAEQYF. This sequence joins TRBV9 and TRBJ2-7, with 13 bases lining up with TRBD2. The CDR3 consists of 16 residues. V dropped 4 bases and J dropped 6; count of bases not matched to a gene: 10. The germline CDR1 and CDR2 sequences are SGDLS and YYNGEE.

This chain connects TRBV20-1 to TRBJ2-3; 7 bases are shared with TRBD1. CDR3 length equals 11 residues. V was clipped by 6 bases and J by 8 bases; unmatched bases: 5. Germline assignment: CDR1 DFQATT and CDR2 SNEGSKA (reference sequence). CDR3 DNA sequence: TGCAGTGCACAGACAGGGCCTACGCAGTATTTT. Translating gives CSAQTGPTQYF.

The CDR3 is CAWSDALWRERDQETQYF. The DNA of the CDR3 is TGTGCCTGGAGTGACGCTCTTTGGCGGGAGCGGGACCAAGAGACCCAGTACTTC. This chain links TRBV30 with TRBJ2-5, with 7 bases aligning to TRBD2. The CDR3 is made up of 18 amino acids. Germline-derived CDR1 and CDR2 are GTSNPN and SVGIG (reference sequence). Trimming at V came to 1 base and at J to 0 bases, leaving 14 bases not matched to a gene.

A note on this clone: The same CDR3 can be traced to other DNA sequences in this sample. The chain uses TRBV7-9 and TRBJ2-1; D unclear. V lost 1 base and J lost 7, with 5 bases in between. Germline CDR1 and CDR2: SEHNR and FQNEAQ (reference sequence). The CDR3 is 12 amino acids. CDR3 sequence: CASSLGTNEQFF. The CDR3, as DNA: TGTGCCAGCAGCTTAGGGACGAATGAGCAGTTCTTC.

The rearrangement links TRBV29-1 to TRBJ2-7; 9 positions match TRBD1. CDR1 SQVTM and CDR2 ANQGSEA come from the germline V gene. Trimming removed 6 bases from V and 6 bases from J; junction bases left unmatched: 12. The CDR3 extends over 14 amino acids. In nucleotides, the CDR3 is TGCAGCGTCGAGAGGGACAGGGTGAGTCGCGAGCAGTACTTC. It yields the protein CSVERDRVSREQYF.